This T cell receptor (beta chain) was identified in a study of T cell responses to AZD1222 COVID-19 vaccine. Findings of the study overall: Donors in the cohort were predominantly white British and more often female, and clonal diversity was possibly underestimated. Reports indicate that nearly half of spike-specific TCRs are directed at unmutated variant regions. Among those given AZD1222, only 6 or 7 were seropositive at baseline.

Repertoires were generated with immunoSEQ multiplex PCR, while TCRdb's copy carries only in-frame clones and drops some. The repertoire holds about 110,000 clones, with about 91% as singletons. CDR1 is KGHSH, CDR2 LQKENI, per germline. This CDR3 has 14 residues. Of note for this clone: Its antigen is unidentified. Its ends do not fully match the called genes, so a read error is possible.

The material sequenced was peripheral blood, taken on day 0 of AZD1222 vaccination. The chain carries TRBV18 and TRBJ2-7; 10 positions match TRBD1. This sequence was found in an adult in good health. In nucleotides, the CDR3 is TGTGCCAGCTCATTTTCCGGGACAGGGGTTGAATGGGGCTTC. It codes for CASSFSGTGVEWGF. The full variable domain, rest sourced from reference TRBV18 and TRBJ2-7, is NAGVMQNPRHLVRRRGQEARLRCSPMKGHSHVYWYRQLPEEGLKFMVYLQKENIIDESGMPKERFSAEFPKEGPSILRIQQVVRGDSAAYFCASSFSGTGVEWGFGPGTRLTVT.